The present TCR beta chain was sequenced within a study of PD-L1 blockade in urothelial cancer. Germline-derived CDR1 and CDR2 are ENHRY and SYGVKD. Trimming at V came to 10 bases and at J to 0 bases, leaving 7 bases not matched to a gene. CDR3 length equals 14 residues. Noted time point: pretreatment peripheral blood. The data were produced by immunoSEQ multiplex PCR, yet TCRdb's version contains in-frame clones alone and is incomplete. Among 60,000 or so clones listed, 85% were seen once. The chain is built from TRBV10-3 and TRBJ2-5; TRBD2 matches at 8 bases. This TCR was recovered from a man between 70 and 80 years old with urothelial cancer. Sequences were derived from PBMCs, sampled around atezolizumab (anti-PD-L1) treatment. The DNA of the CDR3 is TGTGCCACGGGGCCAGCGGGGGACCAAGAGACCCAGTACTTC. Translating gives CATGPAGDQETQYF.